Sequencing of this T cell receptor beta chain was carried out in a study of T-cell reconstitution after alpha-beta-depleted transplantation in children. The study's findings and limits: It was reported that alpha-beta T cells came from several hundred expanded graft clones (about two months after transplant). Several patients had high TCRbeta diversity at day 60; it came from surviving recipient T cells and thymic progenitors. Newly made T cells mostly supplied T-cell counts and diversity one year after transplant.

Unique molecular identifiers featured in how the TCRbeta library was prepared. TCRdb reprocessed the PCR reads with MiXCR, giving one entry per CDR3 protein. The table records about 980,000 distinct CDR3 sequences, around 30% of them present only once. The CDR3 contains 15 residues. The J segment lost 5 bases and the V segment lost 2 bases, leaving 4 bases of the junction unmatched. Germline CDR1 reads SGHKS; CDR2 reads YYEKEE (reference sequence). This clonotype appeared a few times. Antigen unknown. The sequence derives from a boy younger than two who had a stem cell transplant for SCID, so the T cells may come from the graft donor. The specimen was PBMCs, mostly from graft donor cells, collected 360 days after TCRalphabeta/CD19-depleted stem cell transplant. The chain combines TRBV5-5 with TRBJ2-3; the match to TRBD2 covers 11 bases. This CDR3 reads CASSLLAGVGDTQYF. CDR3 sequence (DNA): TGTGCCAGCAGCTTACTAGCGGGGGTGGGAGATACGCAGTATTTT.